This T cell receptor (beta chain) originates from a study of beta chain features in type 1 diabetes. A single heparinised blood sample, averaging approximately 116 mL, was obtained per donor. Stem cell-like memory, regulatory, central memory and naive CD4+ cells were sorted via CD45RO/CCR7/CD25/CD127/CD95/CD27. All of the isolated RNA was reverse transcribed, so expressed TCRB transcripts were sequenced. The repertoire was sequenced with immunoSEQ multiplex PCR; TCRdb's copy has only in-frame clones and lacks some. The sample lists 350,000 or so clones; around 20% were seen once. CDR1 is SGHRS, CDR2 YFSETQ, per germline. V trimming: 4 bases; J trimming: 4 bases; junction bases outside the gene matches: 8. This CDR3 has 15 residues. Study results and limitations: In type 1 diabetes patients, VDJ junctions had fewer insertions; deletions at these junctions were more frequent.

Comment on this clone: Its antigen is still unknown.

The sequenced sample was naive CD4+ T cells from blood. The chain has TRBV5-1 and TRBJ2-3, with 8 bases identical to TRBD1. The clonotype was recovered from a woman between 18 and 29 years old in good health. Here the CDR3 reads CASSLQGAGPDTQYF. The CDR3 coding sequence is TGCGCCAGCAGCCTCCAGGGGGCGGGACCAGATACGCAGTATTTT. Full variable domain (outside the CDR3, taken from reference TRBV5-1 and TRBJ2-3): KAGVTQTPRYLIKTRGQQVTLSCSPISGHRSVSWYQQTPGQGLQFLFEYFSETQRNKGNFPGRFSGRQFSNSRSEMNVSTLELGDSALYLCASSLQGAGPDTQYFGPGTRLTVL.